The T cell receptor beta chain under discussion was sequenced for a study of cytomegalovirus exposure and HLA in healthy donors. It was with 60 Vbeta and 13 Jbeta primers that the PCR ran. The repertoire was sequenced with immunoSEQ multiplex PCR; TCRdb's copy has only in-frame clones and lacks some. The sample has approximately 140,000 clones; roughly 77% are singletons. Of note for this clone: As yet, its antigen is unknown.

CDR1 SNHLY and CDR2 FYNNEI come from the germline V gene. Trimming cost V 6 bases and J 8 bases; bases outside gene matches: 3. The CDR3 runs 11 residues. Overall study findings and caveats: No immune exposure information besides CMV serostatus was available. Because they were indistinguishable, some V segments, including TRBV6-2 and TRBV6-3, were excluded. A later analysis found most CMV-associated TCR beta chains apparently HLA-restricted. The study recorded some 160 TCR beta chains that were cytomegalovirus-associated.

Sequenced: PBMCs. The receptor was derived from a man aged 40-49 years in good health and CMV-seronegative. The chain is built from TRBV2 and TRBJ1-1; 7 nucleotides match TRBD1. This CDR3 is CASRDRTEAFF. As DNA, the CDR3 is TGTGCCAGCAGGGACAGGACCGAAGCTTTCTTT.